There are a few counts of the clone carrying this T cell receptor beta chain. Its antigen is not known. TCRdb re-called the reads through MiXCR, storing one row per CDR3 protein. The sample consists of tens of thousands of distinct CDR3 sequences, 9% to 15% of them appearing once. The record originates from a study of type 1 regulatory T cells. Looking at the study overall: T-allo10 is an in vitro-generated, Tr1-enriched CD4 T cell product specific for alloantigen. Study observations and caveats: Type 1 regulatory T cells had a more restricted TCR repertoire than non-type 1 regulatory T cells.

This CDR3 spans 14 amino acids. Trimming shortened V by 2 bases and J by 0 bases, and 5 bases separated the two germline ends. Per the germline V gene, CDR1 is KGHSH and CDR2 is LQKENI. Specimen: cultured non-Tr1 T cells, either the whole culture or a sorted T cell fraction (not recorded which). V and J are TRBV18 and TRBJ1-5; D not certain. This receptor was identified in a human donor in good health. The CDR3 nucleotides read TGTGCCAGCTCACCATCGATTAGCAATCAGCCCCAGCATTTT. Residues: CASSPSISNQPQHF.